Listed below are T cell receptor beta chains from one sample, sequenced in a study of shared clonotypes between healthy human individuals. The table came from immunoSEQ multiplex PCR; TCRdb's copy has only in-frame clones and leaves some out. The sample holds around 2.1 million clones, about 93% seen once. Source material: naive CD8+ T cells from PBMCs. The source is a man aged 18 to 35 in good health. Some clones in this sample may be carry-over from other donors' samples. The CDR3 runs from the conserved cysteine through the conserved F or W. Each record gives: clone size, J gene, V gene, D gene, CDR3 DNA, CDR3 protein. The D gene is left open where the match is weak. Only part of the rows carry a size: once, few, many, or a class if the clone is expanded.

abundance: NA
j_gene: TRBJ2-1
v_gene: TRBV7-9
d_gene: NA
CDR3nt: TGTGCCAGCAGGCCAGGCCCGGGGGTGGGGCGGAAGTACAATGAGCAGTTCTTC
CDR3aa: CASRPGPGVGRKYNEQFF

abundance: NA
j_gene: TRBJ1-5
v_gene: TRBV25-1
d_gene: TRBD1
CDR3nt: TGTGCCAGCAGTCCCCGACAGGGGCCTAATCAGCCCCAGCATTTT
CDR3aa: CASSPRQGPNQPQHF

abundance: few
j_gene: TRBJ2-7
v_gene: TRBV4-2
d_gene: TRBD2
CDR3nt: TGTGCCAGCAGCCAAGAAGATAGGGCGGGAGGGGTCTACGAGCAGTACTTC
CDR3aa: CASSQEDRAGGVYEQYF

abundance: NA
j_gene: TRBJ2-7
v_gene: TRBV7-9
d_gene: TRBD1
CDR3nt: TGTGCCAGCAGCTTAGTCGGGACAGGGCAATACGAGCAGTACTTC
CDR3aa: CASSLVGTGQYEQYF

abundance: NA
j_gene: TRBJ1-2
v_gene: TRBV7-9
d_gene: NA
CDR3nt: TGTGCCAGCAGCCCTGCCCGCTGGCAATCTCCTAACTATGGCTACACCTTC
CDR3aa: CASSPARWQSPNYGYTF

abundance: NA
j_gene: TRBJ1-1
v_gene: TRBV4-1
d_gene: TRBD1
CDR3nt: TGCGCCAGCAGCAAGGACAGGGGGCCACTCACTGAAGCTTTCTTT
CDR3aa: CASSKDRGPLTEAFF

abundance: NA
j_gene: TRBJ2-1
v_gene: TRBV30
d_gene: TRBD2
CDR3nt: TGTGCCTGGAGTGGCTTAGCGGGAGGTAGCAATGAGCAGTTCTTC
CDR3aa: CAWSGLAGGSNEQFF

abundance: NA
j_gene: TRBJ1-2
v_gene: TRBV15
d_gene: TRBD1
CDR3nt: TGTGCCACCAGCAACGGACAGGAAGGGGCCATTAACTATGGCTACACCTTC
CDR3aa: CATSNGQEGAINYGYTF

abundance: NA
j_gene: TRBJ2-1
v_gene: TRBV6-5
d_gene: TRBD1
CDR3nt: TGTGCCAGCAGTTACTCGGGACAGCACAATGAGCAGTTCTTC
CDR3aa: CASSYSGQHNEQFF

abundance: NA
j_gene: TRBJ1-3
v_gene: TRBV19
d_gene: NA
CDR3nt: TGTGCCAGTAGTGGGGGGCCTGGAAACACCATATATTTT
CDR3aa: CASSGGPGNTIYF

abundance: once
j_gene: TRBJ2-3
v_gene: TRBV28
d_gene: NA
CDR3nt: TGTGCCAGCAGTTTAGTGGCTACTAGCACAGATACGCAGTATTTT
CDR3aa: CASSLVATSTDTQYF

abundance: NA
j_gene: TRBJ2-7
v_gene: TRBV9
d_gene: NA
CDR3nt: TGTGCCAGCAGCCAGACCCCTGCCTACGAGCAGTACTTC
CDR3aa: CASSQTPAYEQYF